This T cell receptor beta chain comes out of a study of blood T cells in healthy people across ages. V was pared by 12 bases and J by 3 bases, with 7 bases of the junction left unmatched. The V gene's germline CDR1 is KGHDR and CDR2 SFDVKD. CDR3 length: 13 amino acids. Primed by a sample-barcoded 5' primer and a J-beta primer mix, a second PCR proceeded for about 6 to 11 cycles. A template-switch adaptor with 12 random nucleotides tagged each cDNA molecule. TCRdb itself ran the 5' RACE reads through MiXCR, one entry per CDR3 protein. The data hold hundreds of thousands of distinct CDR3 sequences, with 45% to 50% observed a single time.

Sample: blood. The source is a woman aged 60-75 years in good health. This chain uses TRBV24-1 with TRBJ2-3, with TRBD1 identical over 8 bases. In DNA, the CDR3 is TGTGCCTCCCAGGGGGCTTTAACAGATACGCAGTATTTT. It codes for CASQGALTDTQYF.